This TCR beta chain is drawn from a study of T cells in Graves' hyperthyroidism and ophthalmopathy. Amplified TCR beta CDR3 regions came from RNA transcripts. The HTBI primer set was used in a first-round RT-PCR of the TCR CDR3. TCRdb processed the multiplex PCR reads anew with MiXCR; each CDR3 protein has one entry. The data contain approximately 870,000 distinct CDR3 sequences, approximately 40% of them singletons. Fresh peripheral blood, approximately 10 ml, was the source of the PBMCs. V was shortened by 4 bases and J by 5 bases, with 14 bases between the two germline ends. Looked up from germline, CDR1 is SGHTA and CDR2 is FQGNSA. This CDR3 region has 14 residues.

The receptor comes from a man between 18 and 29 years old with Graves' hyperthyroidism. V and J are TRBV7-2 and TRBJ2-5; D is tentatively TRBD1 or TRBD2 (5 bases each). Sequencing was done on a sample of blood. The CDR3 region is CASSSDWGTETQYF. The CDR3 coding sequence is TGTGCCAGCAGCTCAGACTGGGGGACGGAGACCCAGTACTTC.